A selection of T cell receptor beta chains follows, all from one sample in a study of technical replicates of blood from several donors. The method was immunoSEQ multiplex PCR; TCRdb's version includes in-frame clones alone and lacks a portion of them. This sample yields under 75,000 clones, of which 75% to 90% are seen a single time; roughly 5.1% belongs to the top ten. Sequencing was performed on PBMCs. Source of these receptors: a human donor in good health. Some clones in this sample may be carry-over from other donors' samples. The CDR3 runs from the conserved cysteine through the conserved F or W. Each record gives: V gene, clone size, J gene, D gene, CDR3 protein, CDR3 DNA. D genes are given only for firm matches. Only some rows state a clone size, as once, few, many or a class for expanded clones.

V: TRBV5-8
size: -
J: TRBJ2-7
D: -
CDR3: CASSLRSYEQYF
DNA: TGTGCCAGCAGCCTGCGGTCGTACGAGCAGTACTTC

V: TRBV6-1
size: few
J: TRBJ2-7
D: TRBD1
CDR3: CASRATGGAGSEQYF
DNA: TGTGCCAGCAGGGCAACAGGGGGCGCGGGAAGCGAGCAGTACTTC

V: TRBV5-1
size: -
J: TRBJ2-2
D: -
CDR3: CASSPGDLSRPGELFF
DNA: TGCGCCAGCAGCCCCGGAGATCTATCTCGCCCTGGGGAGCTGTTTTTT

V: TRBV6-5
size: -
J: TRBJ2-7
D: TRBD2
CDR3: CASSLSSGGSYEQYF
DNA: TGTGCCAGCAGTTTATCTAGCGGGGGGTCCTACGAGCAGTACTTC

V: TRBV6-5
size: -
J: TRBJ1-1
D: -
CDR3: CASSRQGTEAFF
DNA: TGTGCCAGCAGCCGTCAGGGGACTGAAGCTTTCTTT

V: TRBV23-1
size: -
J: TRBJ2-7
D: -
CDR3: CASSREDIPLRAYEQYF
DNA: TGCGCCAGCAGTCGAGAGGACATTCCTTTAAGAGCCTACGAGCAGTACTTC

V: TRBV29-1
size: once
J: TRBJ2-3
D: TRBD2
CDR3: CSVEVLAGLPDTQYF
DNA: TGCAGCGTTGAAGTTTTAGCGGGTCTACCAGATACGCAGTATTTT

V: TRBV5-4
size: -
J: TRBJ2-5
D: TRBD1
CDR3: CASSWSMDRVVQETQYF
DNA: TGTGCCAGCAGCTGGAGCATGGACAGGGTGGTCCAAGAGACCCAGTACTTC

V: TRBV7-2
size: -
J: TRBJ2-3
D: -
CDR3: CASSDGLPTSPDTQYF
DNA: TGTGCCAGCAGCGACGGACTTCCAACGTCCCCAGATACGCAGTATTTT

V: TRBV5-8
size: -
J: TRBJ2-3
D: TRBD2
CDR3: CASKLTGGAGTDTQYF
DNA: TGTGCCAGCAAACTAACCGGGGGGGCCGGCACAGATACGCAGTATTTT

V: TRBV15
size: -
J: TRBJ2-5
D: TRBD2
CDR3: CATSRGHSGSGETQYF
DNA: TGTGCCACCAGCAGGGGCCATAGCGGGAGTGGAGAGACCCAGTACTTC

V: TRBV19
size: few
J: TRBJ1-1
D: TRBD1
CDR3: CASSYPAGTGNTEAFF
DNA: TGTGCCAGTAGTTACCCGGCGGGGACAGGGAACACTGAAGCTTTCTTT

V: TRBV10-1
size: -
J: TRBJ2-7
D: -
CDR3: CASRQRVDSYEQYF
DNA: TGCGCCAGCAGGCAGCGAGTGGACTCCTACGAGCAGTACTTC

V: TRBV30
size: once
J: TRBJ1-2
D: -
CDR3: CAWSRTDFNYGYTF
DNA: TGTGCCTGGAGCCGGACAGATTTTAACTATGGCTACACCTTC

V: TRBV9
size: -
J: TRBJ2-7
D: -
CDR3: CASSVGSSGTYEQYF
DNA: TGTGCCAGCAGCGTAGGGAGTAGCGGTACCTACGAGCAGTACTTC

V: TRBV5-4
size: -
J: TRBJ1-1
D: TRBD1
CDR3: CASSLGGTGANTEAFF
DNA: TGTGCCAGCAGCTTGGGAGGGACAGGGGCGAACACTGAAGCTTTCTTT

V: TRBV29-1
size: -
J: TRBJ2-3
D: -
CDR3: CSAEGSDTQYF
DNA: TGCAGCGCCGAGGGTTCAGATACGCAGTATTTT

V: TRBV2
size: -
J: TRBJ2-1
D: TRBD2
CDR3: CASSETSGNYNEQFF
DNA: TGTGCCAGCAGTGAAACTAGCGGGAATTACAATGAGCAGTTCTTC

V: TRBV5-4
size: -
J: TRBJ2-1
D: TRBD2
CDR3: CASSFSGLAGEQGQFF
DNA: TGTGCCAGCAGCTTTTCGGGACTAGCGGGAGAACAGGGGCAGTTCTTC

V: TRBV5-4
size: once
J: TRBJ2-1
D: -
CDR3: CASSLGSSSYNEQFF
DNA: TGTGCCAGCAGCTTGGGATCCAGCTCCTACAATGAGCAGTTCTTC

V: TRBV19
size: -
J: TRBJ1-1
D: -
CDR3: CASSMVGMSGKNTEAFF
DNA: TGTGCCAGTAGTATGGTTGGTATGTCCGGGAAGAACACTGAAGCTTTCTTT

V: TRBV30
size: few
J: TRBJ1-1
D: TRBD1
CDR3: CAWRQGWGTEAFF
DNA: TGTGCCTGGAGACAGGGGTGGGGCACTGAAGCTTTCTTT

V: TRBV5-1
size: -
J: TRBJ1-2
D: -
CDR3: CASSLVVFNYGYTF
DNA: TGCGCCAGCAGCTTGGTCGTCTTTAACTATGGCTACACCTTC

V: TRBV7-2
size: -
J: TRBJ2-7
D: -
CDR3: CASSPKRLNVHEQYF
DNA: TGTGCCAGCAGCCCAAAGAGATTAAATGTCCACGAGCAGTACTTC

V: TRBV4-2
size: -
J: TRBJ1-1
D: -
CDR3: CASSQTGYTTEAFF
DNA: TGTGCCAGCAGCCAGACAGGTTATACCACTGAAGCTTTCTTT

V: TRBV9
size: -
J: TRBJ2-5
D: -
CDR3: CASSRDLQETQYF
DNA: TGTGCCAGCAGCAGGGACTTACAAGAGACCCAGTACTTC

V: TRBV5-1
size: -
J: TRBJ2-3
D: -
CDR3: CASTVLGVGTDTQYF
DNA: TGCGCCAGCACCGTTTTGGGCGTCGGCACAGATACGCAGTATTTT

V: TRBV7-3
size: -
J: TRBJ1-6
D: -
CDR3: CASSYVLNSPLHF
DNA: TGTGCCAGCAGCTACGTCCTAAATTCACCCCTCCACTTT

V: TRBV5-4
size: -
J: TRBJ2-2
D: -
CDR3: CASSLPSGTGELFF
DNA: TGTGCCAGCAGCTTGCCTTCGGGGACAGGGGAGCTGTTTTTT

V: TRBV7-2
size: -
J: TRBJ1-4
D: TRBD1
CDR3: CASSLTGTVFEKLFF
DNA: TGTGCCAGCAGCTTAACCGGGACAGTATTCGAAAAACTGTTTTTT

V: TRBV7-9
size: -
J: TRBJ1-1
D: TRBD1
CDR3: CASSLGTVPEAFF
DNA: TGTGCCAGCAGCCTAGGGACAGTTCCTGAAGCTTTCTTT

V: TRBV7-3
size: once
J: TRBJ2-1
D: TRBD2
CDR3: CASSLIGGGAGEQFF
DNA: TGTGCCAGCAGCTTAATAGGCGGGGGGGCCGGCGAGCAGTTCTTC

V: TRBV6-5
size: once
J: TRBJ1-2
D: TRBD1
CDR3: CASSYSGTGAYGYTF
DNA: TGTGCCAGCAGTTACTCAGGGACAGGGGCCTATGGCTACACCTTC

V: TRBV10-3
size: -
J: TRBJ1-2
D: -
CDR3: CAISGRGGADGYTF
DNA: TGTGCCATCAGTGGCCGGGGGGGGGCCGATGGCTACACCTTC

V: TRBV6-4
size: -
J: TRBJ1-1
D: -
CDR3: CASRGTYLNTEAFF
DNA: TGTGCCAGCAGAGGGACATACTTGAACACTGAAGCTTTCTTT

V: TRBV7-8
size: -
J: TRBJ2-2
D: TRBD2
CDR3: CASSLSSGTGELFF
DNA: TGTGCCAGCAGCTTATCTAGCGGCACCGGGGAGCTGTTTTTT

V: TRBV4-3
size: -
J: TRBJ1-2
D: TRBD1
CDR3: CASSQVGQDYGYTF
DNA: TGCGCCAGCAGCCAAGTGGGACAGGACTATGGCTACACCTTC

V: TRBV19
size: -
J: TRBJ1-6
D: -
CDR3: CASSNPGVRGNSPLHF
DNA: TGTGCCAGTAGTAATCCGGGAGTAAGAGGGAATTCACCCCTCCACTTT

V: TRBV13
size: -
J: TRBJ1-2
D: -
CDR3: CASSSRWGGARPRGYTF
DNA: TGTGCCAGCAGCTCACGGTGGGGCGGAGCTCGGCCGAGGGGCTACACCTTC

V: TRBV27
size: -
J: TRBJ2-7
D: -
CDR3: CASSSQYEQYF
DNA: TGTGCCAGCAGTTCCCAATACGAGCAGTACTTC

V: TRBV4-2
size: -
J: TRBJ2-3
D: TRBD2
CDR3: CASSQEYAGGMDTQYF
DNA: TGTGCCAGCAGCCAAGAATATGCGGGGGGAATGGATACGCAGTATTTT

V: TRBV29-1
size: -
J: TRBJ2-7
D: TRBD1
CDR3: CSVEGQGQYEQYF
DNA: TGCAGCGTTGAGGGACAGGGTCAGTACGAGCAGTACTTC

V: TRBV7-9
size: -
J: TRBJ2-5
D: -
CDR3: CASSFFYGNQETQYF
DNA: TGTGCCAGCAGCTTCTTCTACGGGAATCAAGAGACCCAGTACTTC

V: TRBV6-6
size: -
J: TRBJ2-1
D: -
CDR3: CASSPLRSDNEQFF
DNA: TGTGCCAGCAGTCCCCTCAGAAGCGACAATGAGCAGTTCTTC

V: TRBV7-9
size: -
J: TRBJ2-5
D: TRBD2
CDR3: CASSRWAGGVPETQYF
DNA: TGTGCCAGCAGCCGATGGGCGGGAGGGGTCCCCGAGACCCAGTACTTC

V: TRBV7-9
size: -
J: TRBJ2-2
D: -
CDR3: CASSVGQTTGELFF
DNA: TGTGCCAGCAGCGTCGGACAGACCACCGGGGAGCTGTTTTTT

V: TRBV12-5
size: -
J: TRBJ1-2
D: TRBD1
CDR3: CASGLGRTGVYGYTF
DNA: TGTGCTAGTGGTTTGGGACGGACAGGGGTCTATGGCTACACCTTC

V: TRBV9
size: -
J: TRBJ2-7
D: -
CDR3: CASSAGNGGYEQYF
DNA: TGTGCCAGCAGCGCCGGGAACGGAGGATACGAGCAGTACTTC

V: TRBV4-3
size: -
J: TRBJ1-3
D: TRBD1
CDR3: CASSLASTGAGNTIYF
DNA: TGCGCCAGCAGCCTTGCTTCGACAGGGGCTGGAAACACCATATATTTT

V: TRBV7-9
size: few
J: TRBJ2-1
D: TRBD2
CDR3: CASSLVSGTMVNEQFF
DNA: TGTGCCAGCAGCTTAGTTAGCGGGACGATGGTCAATGAGCAGTTCTTC

V: TRBV7-7
size: -
J: TRBJ2-2
D: TRBD2
CDR3: CASSSGLVGTGELFF
DNA: TGTGCCAGCAGCTCGGGACTAGTCGGCACCGGGGAGCTGTTTTTT

V: TRBV5-1
size: -
J: TRBJ2-7
D: -
CDR3: CASSFDSRLEQYF
DNA: TGCGCCAGCAGCTTCGACAGCCGGCTCGAGCAGTACTTC

V: TRBV4-1
size: -
J: TRBJ1-2
D: -
CDR3: CASATQGSGYGYTF
DNA: TGCGCCAGCGCTACTCAGGGGTCGGGCTATGGCTACACCTTC

V: TRBV13
size: medium-sized
J: TRBJ1-3
D: TRBD1
CDR3: CASSLEGQPGNTIYF
DNA: TGTGCCAGCAGCTTAGAGGGACAGCCTGGAAACACCATATATTTT